This section outlines one T cell receptor beta chain sequence together with its context. Trimming took off 4 bases at V and 9 bases at J, with 14 bases between the two ends. The CDR3 covers 12 residues. In germline, CDR1 is SGHDT, CDR2 YYEEEE. The PCR contained 60 Vbeta and 13 Jbeta primers. Profiled with immunoSEQ multiplex PCR; TCRdb holds only in-frame clones, not every one. Among 110,000 or so clones, 70% to 85% were seen once, and the ten largest hold roughly 5.8%. The data belong to a study of cytomegalovirus exposure and HLA in healthy donors. V is TRBV5-6 and J is TRBJ2-7; D unresolved. The material sequenced was PBMCs. The clonotype originates from a man between 18 and 29 years old in good health and CMV-seropositive. Here the CDR3 reads CASSRPQLGQYF. CDR3 in DNA: TGTGCCAGCAGCCGCCCCCAACTCGGGCAGTACTTC.